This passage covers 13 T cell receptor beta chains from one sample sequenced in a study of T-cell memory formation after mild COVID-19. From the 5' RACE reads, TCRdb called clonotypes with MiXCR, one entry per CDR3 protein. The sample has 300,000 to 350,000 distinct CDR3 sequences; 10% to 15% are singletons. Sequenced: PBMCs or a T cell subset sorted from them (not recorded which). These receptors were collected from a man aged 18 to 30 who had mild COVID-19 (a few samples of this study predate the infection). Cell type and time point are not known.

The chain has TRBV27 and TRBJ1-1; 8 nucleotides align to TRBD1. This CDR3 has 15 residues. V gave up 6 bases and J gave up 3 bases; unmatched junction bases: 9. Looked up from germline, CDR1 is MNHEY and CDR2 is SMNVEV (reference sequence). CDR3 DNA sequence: TGTGCCAGCAGACTCCGACAGGGGACGGACACTGAAGCTTTCTTT. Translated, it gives CASRLRQGTDTEAFF.

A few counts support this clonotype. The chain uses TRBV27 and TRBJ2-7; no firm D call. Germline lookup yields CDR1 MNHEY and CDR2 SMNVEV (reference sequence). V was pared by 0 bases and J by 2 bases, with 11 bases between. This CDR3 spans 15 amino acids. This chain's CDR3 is CASSLSITATYEQYF. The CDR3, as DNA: TGTGCCAGCAGTTTATCGATTACGGCAACCTACGAGCAGTACTTC.

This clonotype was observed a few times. In nucleotides, the CDR3 is TGCGCCAGCAGCCCGGGGACTAGCTATGAGCAGTTCTTC. It yields the protein CASSPGTSYEQFF. The V and J genes are TRBV5-1 and TRBJ2-1; 9 bases map to TRBD2. J gave up 8 bases and V 4 bases, and 4 bases lay outside the gene matches. Germline loops: CDR1 SGHRS, CDR2 YFSETQ. The CDR3 contains 13 residues.

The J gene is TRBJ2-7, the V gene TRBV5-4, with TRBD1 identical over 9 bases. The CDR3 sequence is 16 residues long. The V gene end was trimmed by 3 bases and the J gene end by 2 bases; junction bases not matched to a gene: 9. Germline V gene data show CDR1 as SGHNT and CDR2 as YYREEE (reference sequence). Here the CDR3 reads CASSSTGGPSPYEQYV. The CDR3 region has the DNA TGTGCCAGCAGCTCAACAGGGGGCCCTTCCCCCTACGAGCAGTACGTC.

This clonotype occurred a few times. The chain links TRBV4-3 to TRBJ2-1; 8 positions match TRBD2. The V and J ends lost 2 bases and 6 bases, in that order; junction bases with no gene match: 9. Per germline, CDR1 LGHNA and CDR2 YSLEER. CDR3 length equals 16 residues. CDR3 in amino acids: CASSQCPQSGGNEQFF. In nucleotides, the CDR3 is TGCGCCAGCAGCCAATGCCCCCAAAGCGGGGGCAATGAGCAGTTCTTC.

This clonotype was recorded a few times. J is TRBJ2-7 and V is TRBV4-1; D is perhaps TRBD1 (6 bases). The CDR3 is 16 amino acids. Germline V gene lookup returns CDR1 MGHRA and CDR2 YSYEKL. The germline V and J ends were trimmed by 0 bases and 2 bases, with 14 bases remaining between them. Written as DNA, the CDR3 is TGCGCCAGCAGCCAAGACGGCGGACAGTCCCCCTACGAGCAGTACTTC. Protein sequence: CASSQDGGQSPYEQYF.

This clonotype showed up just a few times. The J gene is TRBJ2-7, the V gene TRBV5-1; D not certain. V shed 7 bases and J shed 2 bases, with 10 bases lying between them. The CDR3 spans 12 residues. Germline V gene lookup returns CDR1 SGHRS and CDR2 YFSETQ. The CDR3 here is CASDGRAYEQYF. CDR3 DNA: TGCGCCAGCGATGGTAGAGCCTACGAGCAGTACTTC.

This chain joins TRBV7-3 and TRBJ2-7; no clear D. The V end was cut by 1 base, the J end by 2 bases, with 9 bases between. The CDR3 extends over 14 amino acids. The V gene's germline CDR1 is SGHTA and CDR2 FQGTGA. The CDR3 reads CASSLIGATYEQYV. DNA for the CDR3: TGTGCCAGCAGCTTAATAGGCGCCACCTACGAGCAGTACGTC.

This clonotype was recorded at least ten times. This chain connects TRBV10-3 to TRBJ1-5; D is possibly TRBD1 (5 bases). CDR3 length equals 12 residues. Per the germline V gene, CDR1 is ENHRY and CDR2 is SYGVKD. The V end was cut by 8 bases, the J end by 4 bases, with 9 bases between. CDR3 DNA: TGTGCCATCGGGGAGGGGAATCAGCCCCAGCATTTT. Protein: CAIGEGNQPQHF.

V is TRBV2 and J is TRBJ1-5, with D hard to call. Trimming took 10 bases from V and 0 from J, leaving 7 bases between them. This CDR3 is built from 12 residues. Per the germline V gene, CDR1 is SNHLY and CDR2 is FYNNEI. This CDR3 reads CATRDSNQPQHF. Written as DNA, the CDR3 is TGTGCCACTAGGGATAGCAATCAGCCCCAGCATTTT.

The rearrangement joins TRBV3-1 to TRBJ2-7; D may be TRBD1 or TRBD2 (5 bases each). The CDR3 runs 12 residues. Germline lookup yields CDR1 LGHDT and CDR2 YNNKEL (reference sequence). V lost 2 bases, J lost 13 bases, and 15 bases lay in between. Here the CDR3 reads CASSQSRDATYF. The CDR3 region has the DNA TGTGCCAGCAGCCAATCCCGGGACGCTACTTACTTC.

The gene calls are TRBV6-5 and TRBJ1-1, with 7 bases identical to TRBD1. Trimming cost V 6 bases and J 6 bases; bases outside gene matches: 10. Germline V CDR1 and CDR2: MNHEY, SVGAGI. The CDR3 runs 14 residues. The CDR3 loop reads CASRKTGFGPEAFF. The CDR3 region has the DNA TGTGCCAGCAGAAAGACAGGGTTTGGGCCTGAAGCTTTCTTT.

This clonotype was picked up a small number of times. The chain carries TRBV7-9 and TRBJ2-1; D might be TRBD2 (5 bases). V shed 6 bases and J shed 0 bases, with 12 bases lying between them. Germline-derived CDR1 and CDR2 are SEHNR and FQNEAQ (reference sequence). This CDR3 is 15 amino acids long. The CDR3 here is CASRTDGVSYNEQFF. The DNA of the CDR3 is TGTGCCAGCAGAACTGACGGGGTCTCCTACAATGAGCAGTTCTTC. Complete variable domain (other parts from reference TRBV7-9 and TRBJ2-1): DTGVSQNPRHKITKRGQNVTFRCDPISEHNRLYWYRQTLGQGPEFLTYFQNEAQLEKSRLLSDRFSAERPKGSFSTLEIQRTEQGDSAMYLCASRTDGVSYNEQFFGPGTRLTVL.